This record concerns one T cell receptor beta chain sequence. Assay used: immunoSEQ multiplex PCR; TCRdb lists only in-frame clones, some missing. The repertoire holds approximately 580,000 clones, with approximately 80% as singletons. This sample stems from a study of shared T cell receptors in the human thymus. Germline CDR1 SGHAT, CDR2 FQNNGV. This CDR3 has 15 amino acids. Trimming shortened V by 0 bases and J by 0 bases, and 8 bases separated the two germline ends. These data were likewise used in another study, on human thymus T cells. That paper states: The sample donors, healthy Finnish infants, were having corrective surgery for congenital heart defects. Thymus specimens were resections from corrective heart surgery. Thymic and blood repertoires showed apparently biased V and J gene usage.

Material: thymocytes. The sequence was obtained from a boy under two years old with a congenital heart defect. The rearrangement links TRBV11-2 to TRBJ1-2; D might be TRBD1 (5 bases). CDR3 in DNA: TGTGCCAGCAGCTTAGAGACAGAAGCTAACTATGGCTACACCTTC. It yields the protein CASSLETEANYGYTF.